The clone carrying this T cell receptor (beta chain) was observed many times. Its antigen is unidentified. TCRdb ran MiXCR on the 5' RACE reads and lists one entry per CDR3 protein. The repertoire has 85,000 to 90,000 distinct CDR3 sequences, more than 25% of them found once; the top ten carry 55% to 75%. These data originate in a study of CD8 T cells in ankylosing spondylitis. Findings and limits, study-wide: Before this, some motif variants had been reported in reactive arthritis synovial fluid and blood.

This CDR3 spans 10 amino acids. CDR1 is DFQATT, CDR2 SNEGSKA, per germline (reference sequence). The V end lost 7 bases, the J end lost 5 bases, and 8 bases lay between the germline ends. The origin of this receptor is a male donor with ankylosing spondylitis or in good health (not recorded which). Sequencing used blood, either unsorted or a sorted T cell fraction (not recorded which). The J gene is TRBJ1-2, the V gene TRBV20-1, with no clear D. The CDR3 sequence: CSVQDYGYTF. The DNA for the CDR3 is TGCAGTGTTCAGGATTATGGCTACACCTTC.